This record looks at one T cell receptor beta chain sequence and its context. This sample is part of a study of cytomegalovirus exposure and HLA in healthy donors. It was with 60 Vbeta and 13 Jbeta primers that the PCR ran. Clones were sequenced by immunoSEQ multiplex PCR, and TCRdb holds only the in-frame ones, with some missing. Of around 170,000 clones listed, roughly four fifths are singletons. The V segment lost 6 bases and the J segment 2 bases; nucleotides outside the gene matches: 12. Looked up from germline, CDR1 is MDHEN and CDR2 is SYDVKM. The CDR3 spans 16 residues. The source of this sequence is a woman aged 45-65 years in good health and CMV-seronegative. The V gene is TRBV28, the J gene TRBJ2-7, with 8 nucleotides matching TRBD2. Sequenced input: PBMCs. The DNA of the CDR3 is TGTGCCAGCAGAGGGGCCGCGGGGGGTCCTACCTACGAGCAGTACTTC. Protein sequence: CASRGAAGGPTYEQYF.